This T cell receptor beta chain was recorded in a study of OX40 agonist ivuxolimab in advanced cancers. Study outcomes and limitations: Compared with CD4+, CD8+ T cells on average had more expanded clones.

Profiling relied on immunoSEQ multiplex PCR, and the TCRdb table lists in-frame clones only, not all of them. Of tens of thousands of clones listed, approximately 84% are singletons. About this clone itself: Its antigen is unidentified.

The length of the CDR3 is 12 residues. Looked up from germline, CDR1 is LNHDA and CDR2 is SQIVND (reference sequence). V lost 1 base to trimming and J lost 11 bases, with 11 bases between them. This clonotype was obtained from an adult with an advanced solid tumor such as melanoma, head and neck, liver or kidney cancer. The material was CD4+ or CD8+ T cells sorted from blood, obtained in a trial of the OX40 agonist ivuxolimab. J is TRBJ1-1 and V is TRBV19; no clear D. The CDR3 spells CASSIGASKAFF. CDR3 coding DNA: TGTGCCAGTAGTATAGGGGCATCTAAGGCTTTCTTT.